The source of this T cell receptor (beta chain) is a study of blood T cell repertoires in COVID-19. As for the study in general: Sites across the United States, Italy and Spain contributed samples from acute and convalescent COVID-19. The analysed material was cDNA or gDNA that came from T cells, B-cell-depleted T cells, or PBMCs.

Original processing notes: Amplification from reference gene primers served as the basis for estimated nucleated cell counts. Assay used: immunoSEQ multiplex PCR; TCRdb lists only in-frame clones, some missing. V and J calls plus clone size are reproduced from that table; the DNA served to infer D and trimming. This sample yields roughly 200,000 clones, of which around 83% are seen a single time; around 5% belongs to the top ten. To note about this clone: Relative to the germline gene, one junction end is altered; a read error may explain this.

This CDR3 contains 20 residues. Germline-derived CDR1 and CDR2 are SSHAT and FNYEAQ (reference sequence). The chain links TRBV7-7 to TRBJ2-2, with 10 bases aligning to TRBD1. The origin of this receptor is a woman of 80 years or more with acute or convalescent COVID-19. Sequencing was done on a sample of peripheral blood. The CDR3 sequence is CASSLAYPGQGRANTGELFF. In DNA, the CDR3 is TGTGCTAGCAGCTTAGCGTATCCGGGACAGGGGAGGGCGAACACCGGGGAGCTGTTTTTT.